This T cell receptor (beta chain) was obtained from a study of T cells in Graves' hyperthyroidism and ophthalmopathy. This clonotype was picked up many times. Lactation, pregnancy, other autoimmune disease or uncontrolled infection excluded patients. The source material, RNA transcripts, was used to amplify TCR beta CDR3 regions. A first-round RT-PCR of the TCR CDR3 used the HTBI primer set. TCRdb ran MiXCR on the multiplex PCR reads and lists one entry per CDR3 protein. There are about 360,000 distinct CDR3 sequences in the sample; under 15% occur only once, and about 9.1% lies in the top ten. Sequenced sample: blood. The receptor comes from a woman under 30 with Graves' hyperthyroidism.

CDR3 protein: CASSSTGGYTF. CDR3 DNA sequence: TGTGCCAGCAGCTCCACGGGAGGCTACACCTTC. The rearrangement links TRBV13 to TRBJ1-2; D unresolved. The CDR3 is 11 amino acids. Between the trimmed V and J ends, which lost 4 bases and 8 bases, there was a span of 8 bases. Per the germline V gene, CDR1 is PRHDT and CDR2 is FYEKMQ (reference sequence).